This T cell receptor beta chain is drawn from a study of blood T cell repertoires in COVID-19. Study-wide context: From the United States, Italy and Spain came samples of acute and convalescent COVID-19. PBMCs, B-cell-depleted T cells, or T cells were the source of the cDNA or gDNA that made up the material.

Looked up from germline, CDR1 is MNHEY and CDR2 is SVGAGI. J lost 2 bases, V lost 10 bases, and 4 bases had no gene match. The CDR3 loop spans 12 amino acids. In the original workflow: Amplified reference gene primers provided the basis for estimating nucleated cell counts. Assay: immunoSEQ multiplex PCR; the TCRdb copy retains only in-frame clones and omits some. V and J calls and clone size come straight from that table; D and trimming were deduced from the DNA. The sample gives roughly 200,000 clones, nearly 90% of which show up once; roughly 21% is in the top ten. This TCR was sampled from a man in his sixties with active or convalescent COVID-19. The genes are TRBV6-5 and TRBJ1-2; TRBD1 matches at 7 bases. The sample was peripheral blood. CDR3 coding DNA: TGTGCCACCCAGGGACAGAACTATGGCTACACCTTC. Translating it yields CATQGQNYGYTF.